This T cell receptor beta chain originates from a study of regulatory T cells in long-lasting Graves disease. Study at large: Persistent Graves' disease denoted over 5 years of antithyroid drugs plus positive TSH receptor antibodies.

The CDR3 sequence is 13 residues long. Trimming cost V 7 bases and J 1 base, with 10 bases left between them. This sample's time point: persistent/refractory GD, antithyroid drugs over 5 years with positive TRAb. PBMCs were the source of the RNA used for TCR sequencing. As a group, patients came from one endocrinology department in Xi'an, China. This clonotype was detected only a few times. No antigen is known for it. Study results and caveats: Authors noted too few samples as a limitation.

Relying on iRepertoire HTBI primers and Arm-PCR of CDR3 regions, the team built TCR beta libraries. TCRdb re-called the multiplex PCR reads through MiXCR, storing one row per CDR3 protein. The sample includes roughly 360,000 distinct CDR3 sequences, 20% to 25% of them seen just once. The clonotype was recovered from a woman aged 40 to 50 with Graves disease. The chain joins TRBV12-3 or TRBV12-4 to TRBJ1-1; D perhaps matches TRBD1 (5 bases). The specimen was peripheral blood mononuclear cells (PBMCs), collected when the disease was refractory, from a patient treated with antithyroid drugs. The DNA of the CDR3 is TGTGCCAGCATCTTTCAGGGGAACACTGAAGCTTTCTTT. Amino acid sequence: CASIFQGNTEAFF.